This T cell receptor (beta chain) was obtained from a study of type 1 and type 2 diabetes patients. On the study more broadly: Participants included type 1 and type 2 diabetes patients plus nondiabetic controls.

Donors had no other autoimmune disease or infection in four weeks. Peripheral blood, ten milliliters per participant, was collected. PCR was run on genomic DNA. The TCR beta CDR3 region was amplified using 30 forward and 13 reverse primers. MiXCR was run by TCRdb on the multiplex PCR reads, yielding one entry per CDR3 protein. The repertoire holds 250,000 to 300,000 distinct CDR3 sequences, with more than 45% as singletons. Whole-study results and caveats: Age and gender were not matched between study groups, possibly biasing interpretation.

This CDR3 has 17 residues. The V gene lost 7 bases and the J gene lost 0 bases, with 18 bases spanning the gap. CDR1 is LNHDA and CDR2 is SQIVND in the germline V gene (reference sequence). Note on this clonotype: The antigen remains unidentified.

The receptor was isolated from a man aged 18 to 30 with type 2 diabetes. This chain links TRBV19 with TRBJ2-2; tentatively, D is TRBD1 (6 bases). Material: peripheral blood mononuclear cells (PBMCs). CDR3 in DNA: TGTGCCAGTACCTACGACAGGACAGCCCCGAACACCGGGGAGCTGTTTTTT. Translated: CASTYDRTAPNTGELFF.